The 21 T cell receptor beta chains in this list originate from one sample, sequenced in a study of identical twins. TCRdb re-analysed the 5' RACE reads in MiXCR, keeping a single row per CDR3 protein. The sample shows some 900,000 distinct CDR3 sequences, approximately 13% of them seen only once. Separately, the same data were catalogued under a study of yellow fever vaccine responses in identical twins.

The sequenced sample was PBMCs. The source is a woman between 18 and 29 years old in good health.

This clonotype turned up a few times. This chain uses TRBV3-1 with TRBJ1-2, with 10 positions matching TRBD1. V trimming: 2 bases; J trimming: 7 bases; junction bases outside the gene matches: 7. CDR3 length: 15 amino acids. The germline V gene has CDR1 LGHDT and CDR2 YNNKEL (reference sequence). CDR3 nucleotides: TGTGCCAGCAGCCAAAACAGGGACAGGGGTGCTGGCTACACCTTC. Amino acids: CASSQNRDRGAGYTF.

This clonotype has just a few counts. The gene calls are TRBV12-3 or TRBV12-4 and TRBJ1-3; 10 nucleotides agree with TRBD1. There are 16 residues in the CDR3. Unmatched junction bases numbered 6, after V lost 4 bases and J lost 3 bases. CDR3 region: CASSSSDRGGGNTIYF. The CDR3 DNA is TGTGCCAGCAGTTCATCGGACAGGGGGGGTGGAAACACCATATATTTT.

The chain combines TRBV5-1 with TRBJ2-7, with TRBD2 identical over 9 bases. Germline-derived CDR1 and CDR2 are SGHRS and YFSETQ. Trimming removed 0 bases from V and 6 bases from J; junction bases left unmatched: 16. The CDR3 loop spans 18 amino acids. In DNA form, the CDR3 reads TGCGCCAGCAGCTTGGAGCCAGCGGGGGGACCCCTTAGTACCGAGCAGTACGTC. It codes for CASSLEPAGGPLSTEQYV.

This clonotype has just one count. This chain uses TRBV14 with TRBJ2-5, with 9 bases identical to TRBD1. The CDR3 has 16 amino acids. V lost 4 bases, J lost 1 base, and 7 bases stayed unmatched. Germline V gene data show CDR1 as SGHDN and CDR2 as FVKESK. CDR3 region: CASSPKWTGVQETQYF. CDR3 nucleotides: TGTGCCAGCAGCCCCAAATGGACAGGGGTCCAAGAGACCCAGTACTTC.

This clonotype was detected only a few times. The chain couples TRBV20-1 to TRBJ2-1; 9 bases agree with TRBD1. Germline trimming cut 0 bases from V and 5 bases from J; bases unmatched to any gene: 8. The CDR3 is 16 residues long. Per germline, CDR1 DFQATT and CDR2 SNEGSKA (reference sequence). The CDR3 DNA follows: TGCAGTGCTAGAGATCTGGGACAGGGCCAGAACAATGAGCAGTTCTTC. This sequence encodes CSARDLGQGQNNEQFF.

V gene TRBV6-1 combines with J gene TRBJ2-1; D call uncertain. The length of the CDR3 is 15 residues. Germline V gene lookup returns CDR1 MNHNS and CDR2 SASEGT. V was cut by 1 base and J by 2 bases, with 9 bases left in between. CDR3 amino acids: CASSEGLLTYNEQFF. CDR3 nucleotide sequence: TGTGCCAGCAGTGAAGGACTTCTTACCTACAATGAGCAGTTCTTC.

This clonotype has a count of ten or more. This rearrangement joins TRBV5-1 to TRBJ2-3; possibly TRBD2 for D (5 bases). From germline, CDR1 is SGHRS and CDR2 YFSETQ. The V gene lost 0 bases and the J gene lost 2 bases, with 10 bases spanning the gap. The CDR3 runs 15 residues. In DNA form, the CDR3 reads TGCGCCAGCAGCTTGGGGGGAGACCCCACAGATACGCAGTATTTT. Translating gives CASSLGGDPTDTQYF.

The rearrangement joins TRBV6-1 to TRBJ2-7; no clear D. This CDR3 has 13 residues. From germline, CDR1 is MNHNS and CDR2 SASEGT. V lost 5 bases and J lost 3, with 11 bases in between. CDR3 sequence (DNA): TGTGCCAGCAGTCTGCCGCCCCACTACGAGCAGTACTTC. It translates to CASSLPPHYEQYF.

The sample holds many counts of this clonotype. The chain uses TRBV5-1 and TRBJ2-7, with 9 positions matching TRBD1. This CDR3 comprises 14 residues. Trimming cost V 3 bases and J 1 base; bases outside gene matches: 2. The V gene's germline CDR1 is SGHRS and CDR2 YFSETQ. CDR3 protein: CASSSGTGSYEQYF. The CDR3 DNA reads as TGCGCCAGCAGCTCCGGGACAGGGTCCTACGAGCAGTACTTC.

The chain joins TRBV20-1 to TRBJ2-4; the D gene is possibly TRBD2 (7 bases). This CDR3 comprises 14 residues. The V and J ends lost 1 base and 4 bases respectively, with 11 bases between them. Germline V gene lookup returns CDR1 DFQATT and CDR2 SNEGSKA (reference sequence). CDR3 amino acids: CSARVGGPKNIQYF. CDR3 bases: TGCAGTGCTAGAGTCGGGGGGCCGAAAAACATTCAGTACTTC.

The V call is TRBV5-1, the J call TRBJ2-5; tentatively, D is TRBD2 (6 bases). Germline V gene lookup returns CDR1 SGHRS and CDR2 YFSETQ. V was pared by 0 bases and J by 2 bases, with 17 bases between. The CDR3 loop spans 17 amino acids. CDR3 coding DNA: TGCGCCAGCAGCTTGGGGGCGGGATTGCGGGGTCAAGAGACCCAGTACTTC. Its translation is CASSLGAGLRGQETQYF.

J is TRBJ2-7 and V is TRBV2; TRBD1 agrees at 7 bases. The junction had 6 bases not matched to a gene; V was cut back by 5 bases and J by 5 bases. CDR1 is SNHLY and CDR2 is FYNNEI in the germline V gene. This CDR3 region has 13 residues. In DNA, the CDR3 is TGTGCCAGCAGTACAGGGGCGAGAAACGAGCAGTACTTC. Protein product: CASSTGARNEQYF.

This clonotype showed up just a few times. This chain joins TRBV5-6 and TRBJ2-1; no clear D gene. The CDR3 extends over 15 amino acids. Germline lookup yields CDR1 SGHDT and CDR2 YYEEEE. V dropped 4 bases and J dropped 2 bases, with 13 bases sitting between them. As DNA, the CDR3 is TGTGCCAGCAGCGACCCGGATCGGACCTACAATGAGCAGTTCTTC. Translation gives CASSDPDRTYNEQFF.

This clonotype has a handful of counts. The rearrangement links TRBV28 to TRBJ2-1, with a tentative D call TRBD2 (7 bases). V was clipped by 7 bases and J by 3 bases, with 16 bases between them. The germline CDR1 and CDR2 sequences are MDHEN and SYDVKM. This CDR3 is 15 amino acids long. The CDR3 nucleotides read TGTGCCAGCACCCGAGGGGGGAGGGTCTACAATGAGCAGTTCTTC. Protein: CASTRGGRVYNEQFF. The whole variable domain, remainder taken from reference TRBV28 and TRBJ2-1, is DVKVTQSSRYLVKRTGEKVFLECVQDMDHENMFWYRQDPGLGLRLIYFSYDVKMKEKGDIPEGYSVSREKKERFSLILESASTNQTSMYLCASTRGGRVYNEQFFGPGTRLTVL.

This clonotype was seen more than once but under ten times. The chain combines TRBV19 with TRBJ2-4; D may match TRBD1 or TRBD2 (5 bases each). V was cut by 6 bases and J by 1 base, with 19 bases left in between. The CDR3 consists of 17 residues. Germline V lookup: CDR1 LNHDA, CDR2 SQIVND (reference sequence). The CDR3 sequence is CASSRPGAELAKNIQYF. The CDR3, as DNA: TGTGCCAGTAGCCGACCCGGGGCAGAGTTGGCCAAAAACATTCAGTACTTC.

This clonotype was observed a handful of times. V gene TRBV29-1 combines with J gene TRBJ2-7; TRBD2 is a possible D gene (6 bases). The CDR3 covers 15 residues. The germline gives CDR1 SQVTM, CDR2 ANQGSEA. Trimming took off 4 bases at V and 3 bases at J, with 19 bases between the two ends. The CDR3 DNA reads TGCAGCGTTGCAAACTCGGGACTCGCAAGCTACGAGCAGTACTTC. Encoded protein: CSVANSGLASYEQYF.

This clonotype appeared many times. This chain connects TRBV25-1 to TRBJ2-3; D is uncertain. The CDR3 spans 14 residues. Germline assignment: CDR1 MGHDK and CDR2 SYGVNS. V shed 6 bases and J shed 1 base, with 11 bases lying between them. The CDR3 DNA follows: TGTGCCAGCAGCCCGGTCGTAGGCACAGATACGCAGTATTTT. It encodes CASSPVVGTDTQYF.

V and J are TRBV12-3 or TRBV12-4 and TRBJ1-5; 7 bases map to TRBD1. V was pared by 3 bases and J by 0 bases, with 20 bases of the junction left unmatched. The CDR3 consists of 21 residues. CDR3 in amino acids: CASSFRGTRGQVENSNQPQHF. The CDR3 bases are TGTGCCAGCAGTTTTCGTGGGACAAGAGGACAGGTCGAAAATAGCAATCAGCCCCAGCATTTT.

The sample holds a few counts of this clonotype. The chain links TRBV11-2 to TRBJ1-5; no definite D call. The CDR3 totals 13 residues. The germline V gene encodes CDR1 SGHAT and CDR2 FQNNGV. V lost 1 base and J 5 bases, leaving 6 bases between the germline ends. CDR3 residues: CASSLVRDQPQHF. For the CDR3, the DNA is TGTGCCAGCAGCTTAGTCCGAGATCAGCCCCAGCATTTT.

This clonotype was detected many times. This rearrangement joins TRBV24-1 to TRBJ2-1; D gene uncertain. The germline CDR1 and CDR2 sequences are KGHDR and SFDVKD. The CDR3 is 19 amino acids. Trimming removed 5 bases from V and 6 bases from J, with 28 bases in between. This CDR3 reads CATSAAPAVAGTAINEQFF. The CDR3, as DNA: TGTGCCACCAGTGCGGCACCGGCTGTGGCTGGAACCGCCATCAATGAGCAGTTCTTC.

Ten or more counts support this clonotype. V and J are TRBV7-2 and TRBJ2-2; TRBD2 matches at 7 bases. With V trimmed by 5 bases and J by 4 bases, 4 bases remained unmatched. The CDR3 length is 14 residues. From germline, CDR1 is SGHTA and CDR2 FQGNSA. The CDR3 DNA follows: TGTGCCAGCAGCCCGACTAGCCGCACCGGGGAGCTGTTTTTT. It codes for CASSPTSRTGELFF.